Described below is a single T cell receptor beta chain sequence and its context. In the original analysis: Amplification from reference gene primers served as the basis for estimated nucleated cell counts. The protocol was immunoSEQ multiplex PCR, while the TCRdb copy is restricted to in-frame clones and leaves out a portion. V and J calls and clone size come straight from that table; D and trimming were deduced from the DNA. The table has more than 85,000 clones, around 75% seen once. Between the trimmed V and J ends, which lost 7 bases and 0 bases, there was a span of 13 bases. The germline V gene has CDR1 SGHRS and CDR2 YFSETQ. The CDR3 has 15 amino acids. The record originates from a study of blood T cell repertoires in COVID-19. Across the study: The origin of the acute and convalescent COVID-19 samples was the United States, Italy and Spain. PBMCs, B-cell-depleted T cells, or T cells were the source of the cDNA or gDNA that made up the material.

V and J are TRBV5-1 and TRBJ2-2; D is perhaps TRBD2 (6 bases). This receptor was identified in a man between 65 and 85 years old with acute or convalescent COVID-19. Sequenced sample: peripheral blood. The CDR3 sequence is CASDTGLTNTGELFF. In nucleotides, the CDR3 is TGCGCCAGCGACACGGGACTCACGAACACCGGGGAGCTGTTTTTT.